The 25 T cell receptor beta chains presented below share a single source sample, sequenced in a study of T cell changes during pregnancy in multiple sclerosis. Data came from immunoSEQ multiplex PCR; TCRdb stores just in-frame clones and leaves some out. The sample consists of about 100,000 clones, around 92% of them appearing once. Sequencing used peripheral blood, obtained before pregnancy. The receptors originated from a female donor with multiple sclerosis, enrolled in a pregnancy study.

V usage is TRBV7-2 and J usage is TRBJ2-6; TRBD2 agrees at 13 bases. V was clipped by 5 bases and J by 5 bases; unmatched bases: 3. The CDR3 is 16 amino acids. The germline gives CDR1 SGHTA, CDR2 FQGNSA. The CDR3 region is CASSILAGGRANVLTF. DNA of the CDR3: TGTGCCAGCAGCATACTAGCGGGAGGGCGGGCCAACGTCCTGACTTTC.

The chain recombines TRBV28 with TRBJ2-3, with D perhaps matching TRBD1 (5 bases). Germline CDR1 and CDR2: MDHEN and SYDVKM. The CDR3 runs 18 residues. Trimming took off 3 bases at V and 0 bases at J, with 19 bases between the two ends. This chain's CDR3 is CASSLGWAGQTSTDTQYF. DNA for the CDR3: TGTGCCAGCAGTTTGGGGTGGGCAGGACAAACTAGCACAGATACGCAGTATTTT.

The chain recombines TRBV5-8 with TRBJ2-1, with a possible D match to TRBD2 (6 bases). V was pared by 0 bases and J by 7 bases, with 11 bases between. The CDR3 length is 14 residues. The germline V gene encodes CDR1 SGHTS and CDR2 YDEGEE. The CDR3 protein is CASSLGIRGNEQFF. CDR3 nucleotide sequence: TGTGCCAGCAGCTTGGGGATCCGGGGGAATGAGCAGTTCTTC.

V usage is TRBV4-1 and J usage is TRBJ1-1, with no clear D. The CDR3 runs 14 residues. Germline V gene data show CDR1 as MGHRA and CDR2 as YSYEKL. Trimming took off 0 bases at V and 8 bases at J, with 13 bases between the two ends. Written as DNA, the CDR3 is TGCGCCAGCAGCCAAGAGGGAGGACGTCCGGAAGCTTTCTTT. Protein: CASSQEGGRPEAFF.

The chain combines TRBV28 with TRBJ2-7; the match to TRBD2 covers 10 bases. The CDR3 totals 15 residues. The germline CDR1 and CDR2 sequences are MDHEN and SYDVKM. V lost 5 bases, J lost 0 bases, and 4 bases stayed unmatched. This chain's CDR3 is CASSRTSGVSYEQYF. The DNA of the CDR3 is TGTGCCAGCAGTAGGACTAGCGGAGTCTCCTACGAGCAGTACTTC.

The CDR3 nucleotides are TGTGCCAGCAGTTCCCAGGGTACGGCTTTCTTT. This codes for CASSSQGTAFF. This sequence joins TRBV2 and TRBJ1-1; tentatively, D is TRBD1 (5 bases). Germline CDR1 reads SNHLY; CDR2 reads FYNNEI. CDR3 length: 11 residues. V lost 5 bases and J 11 bases, leaving 12 bases between the germline ends. Combining the CDR3 with reference TRBV2 and TRBJ1-1 gives the whole variable domain EPEVTQTPSHQVTQMGQEVILRCVPISNHLYFYWYRQILGQKVEFLVSFYNNEISEKSEIFDDQFSVERPDGSNFTLKIRSTKLEDSAMYFCASSSQGTAFFGQGTRLTVV.

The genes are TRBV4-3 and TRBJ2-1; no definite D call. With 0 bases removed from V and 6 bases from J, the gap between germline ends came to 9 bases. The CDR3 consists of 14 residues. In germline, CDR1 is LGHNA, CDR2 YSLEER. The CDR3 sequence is CASSQDSRPNEQFF. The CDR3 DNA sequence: TGCGCCAGCAGCCAAGATTCTAGGCCCAATGAGCAGTTCTTC.

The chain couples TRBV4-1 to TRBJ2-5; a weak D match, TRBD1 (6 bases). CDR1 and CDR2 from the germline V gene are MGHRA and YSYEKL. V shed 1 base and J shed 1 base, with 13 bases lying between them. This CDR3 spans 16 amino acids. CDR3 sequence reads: CASSQGWGTPQETQYF. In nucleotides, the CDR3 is TGCGCCAGCAGCCAAGGATGGGGGACACCCCAAGAGACCCAGTACTTC.

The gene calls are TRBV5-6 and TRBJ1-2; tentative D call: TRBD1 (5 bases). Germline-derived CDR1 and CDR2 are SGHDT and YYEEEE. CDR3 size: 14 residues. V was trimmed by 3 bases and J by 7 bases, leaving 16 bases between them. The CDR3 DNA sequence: TGTGCCAGCAGCTCAGAGCCTATGGGGCCTGGCTACACCTTC. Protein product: CASSSEPMGPGYTF.

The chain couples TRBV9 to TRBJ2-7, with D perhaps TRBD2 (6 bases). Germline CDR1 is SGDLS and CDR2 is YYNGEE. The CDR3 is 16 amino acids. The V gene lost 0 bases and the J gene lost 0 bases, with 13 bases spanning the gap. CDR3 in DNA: TGTGCCAGCAGCGTAGCTAGGGACTCCCCCTCCTACGAGCAGTACTTC. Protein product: CASSVARDSPSYEQYF.

This chain's CDR3 is CASSGDSTYEQYF. The CDR3, as DNA: TGTGCCAGCAGCGGGGACTCGACCTACGAGCAGTACTTC. The chain couples TRBV9 to TRBJ2-7, with a possible D match to TRBD2 (6 bases). The germline V and J ends were trimmed by 3 bases and 2 bases, with 9 bases remaining between them. The CDR3 runs to 13 residues. CDR1 and CDR2 (germline): SGDLS, YYNGEE.

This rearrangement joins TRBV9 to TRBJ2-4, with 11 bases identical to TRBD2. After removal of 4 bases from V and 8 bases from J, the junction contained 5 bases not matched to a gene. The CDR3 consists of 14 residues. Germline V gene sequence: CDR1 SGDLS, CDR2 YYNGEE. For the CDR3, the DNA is TGTGCCAGCAGCCGACTAGCGGGGCAAGACATTCAGTACTTC. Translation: CASSRLAGQDIQYF.

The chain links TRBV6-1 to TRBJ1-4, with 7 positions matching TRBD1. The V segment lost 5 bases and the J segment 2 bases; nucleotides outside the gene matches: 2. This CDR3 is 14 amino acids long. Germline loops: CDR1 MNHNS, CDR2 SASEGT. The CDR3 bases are TGTGCCAGCAGTATAGGGGGCACTAATGAAAAACTGTTTTTT. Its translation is CASSIGGTNEKLFF.

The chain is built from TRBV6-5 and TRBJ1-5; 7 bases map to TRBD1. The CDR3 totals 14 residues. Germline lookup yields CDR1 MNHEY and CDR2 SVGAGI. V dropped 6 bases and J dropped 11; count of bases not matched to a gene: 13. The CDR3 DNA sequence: TGTGCCAGCAGAGCGACAGGGTCCCTGGGGGCCCAGCATTTT. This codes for CASRATGSLGAQHF.

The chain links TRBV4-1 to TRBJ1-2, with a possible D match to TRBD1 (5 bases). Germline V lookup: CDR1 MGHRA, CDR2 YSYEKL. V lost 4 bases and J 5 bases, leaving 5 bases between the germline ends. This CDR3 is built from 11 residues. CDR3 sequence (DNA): TGCGCCAGCAGCCCAGGGTATGGCTACACCTTC. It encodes CASSPGYGYTF.

The CDR3 nucleotides are TGTGCCTGGAGTGTCGGACTAGCGGGAGGGCAGAATGAGCAGTTCTTC. Encoded protein: CAWSVGLAGGQNEQFF. The chain has TRBV30 and TRBJ2-1, with TRBD2 matching over 15 bases. Per germline, CDR1 GTSNPN and CDR2 SVGIG (reference sequence). This CDR3 comprises 16 residues. Unmatched junction bases numbered 4, after V lost 0 bases and J lost 7 bases.

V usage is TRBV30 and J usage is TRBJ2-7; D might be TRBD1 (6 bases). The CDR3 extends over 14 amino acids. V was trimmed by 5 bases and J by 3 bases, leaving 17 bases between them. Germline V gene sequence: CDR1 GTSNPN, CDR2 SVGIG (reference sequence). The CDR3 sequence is CAWSLTGSHYEQYF. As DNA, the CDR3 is TGTGCCTGGTCTCTGACAGGCTCCCACTACGAGCAGTACTTC.

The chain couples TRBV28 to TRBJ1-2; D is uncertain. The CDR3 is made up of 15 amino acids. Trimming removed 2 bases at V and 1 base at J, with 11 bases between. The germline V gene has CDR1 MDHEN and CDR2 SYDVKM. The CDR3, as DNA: TGTGCCAGCAGTTTAAATCGGGTTAATAACTATGGCTACACCTTC. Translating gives CASSLNRVNNYGYTF.

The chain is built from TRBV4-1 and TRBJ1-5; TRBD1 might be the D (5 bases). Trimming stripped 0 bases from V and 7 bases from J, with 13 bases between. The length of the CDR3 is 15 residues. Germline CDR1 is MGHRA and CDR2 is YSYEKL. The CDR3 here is CASSQDGREEQPQHF. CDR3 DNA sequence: TGCGCCAGCAGCCAAGATGGCAGGGAGGAACAGCCCCAGCATTTT.

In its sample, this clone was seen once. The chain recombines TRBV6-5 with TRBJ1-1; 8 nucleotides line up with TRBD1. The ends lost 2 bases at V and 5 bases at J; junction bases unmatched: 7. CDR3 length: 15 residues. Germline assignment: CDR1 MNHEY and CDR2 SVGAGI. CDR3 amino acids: CASSYPAGGRTEAFF. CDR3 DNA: TGTGCCAGCAGTTACCCGGCAGGGGGCCGAACTGAAGCTTTCTTT.

The CDR3 DNA follows: TGTGCCAGCAGCCACCCCTTGGGCAGTGAAAAACTGTTTTTT. Amino acid sequence: CASSHPLGSEKLFF. This rearrangement joins TRBV6-6 to TRBJ1-4; D uncertain. Trimming left V 6 bases short and J 7 bases short, with 15 bases between. Per germline, CDR1 MNHNY and CDR2 SVGAGI (reference sequence). This CDR3 is 14 amino acids long.

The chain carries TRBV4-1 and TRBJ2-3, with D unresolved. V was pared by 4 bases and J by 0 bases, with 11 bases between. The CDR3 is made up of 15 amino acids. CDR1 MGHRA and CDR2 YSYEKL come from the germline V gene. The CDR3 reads CASSLYEASTDTQYF. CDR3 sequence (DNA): TGCGCCAGCAGCCTTTATGAAGCTAGCACAGATACGCAGTATTTT.

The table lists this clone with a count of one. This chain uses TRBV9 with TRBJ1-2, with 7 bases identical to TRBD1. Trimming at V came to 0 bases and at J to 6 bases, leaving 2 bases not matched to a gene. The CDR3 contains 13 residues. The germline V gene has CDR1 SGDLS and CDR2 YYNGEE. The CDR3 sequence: CASSVEQGNGYTF. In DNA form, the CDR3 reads TGTGCCAGCAGCGTAGAACAGGGGAATGGCTACACCTTC.

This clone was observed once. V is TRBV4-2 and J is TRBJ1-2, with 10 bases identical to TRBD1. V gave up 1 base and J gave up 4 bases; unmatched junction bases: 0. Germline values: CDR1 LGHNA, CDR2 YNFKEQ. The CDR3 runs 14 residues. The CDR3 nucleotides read TGTGCCAGCAGCCAAGGGGACAGGGGCTATGGCTACACCTTC. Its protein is CASSQGDRGYGYTF.

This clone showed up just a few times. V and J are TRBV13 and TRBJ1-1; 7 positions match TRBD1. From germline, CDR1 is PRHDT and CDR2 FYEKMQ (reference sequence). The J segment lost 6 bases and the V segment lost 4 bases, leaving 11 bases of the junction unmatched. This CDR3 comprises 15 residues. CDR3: CASSYTNDRVPEAFF. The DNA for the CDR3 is TGTGCCAGCAGCTACACGAATGACAGGGTCCCTGAAGCTTTCTTT.